This TCR beta chain was documented in a study of T cell responses to AZD1222 COVID-19 vaccine. The protocol was immunoSEQ multiplex PCR, while the TCRdb copy is restricted to in-frame clones and leaves out a portion. Of about 150,000 clones in the sample, around 90% were seen once. Trimming took 8 bases from V and 2 from J, leaving 12 bases between them. The CDR3 has 14 residues. Germline loops: CDR1 LGHNA, CDR2 YNFKEQ. Worth noting for this clone: Its antigen is undetermined.

The study's findings and limits: Targets within unmutated variant regions were reportedly found for nearly half of spike-specific TCRs.

This chain joins TRBV4-2 and TRBJ2-2; no firm D call. The sequences come from peripheral blood, collected on day 0 of AZD1222 vaccination. This receptor was identified in an adult in good health. The CDR3 loop reads CASGMTRNTGELFF. The CDR3, as DNA: TGTGCCAGCGGCATGACGAGAAACACCGGGGAGCTGTTTTTT.